Following are 18 T cell receptor beta chains from one sample sequenced in a study of CD8 T cells in ankylosing spondylitis (dated 2017 in TCRdb). The library was produced with 5' RACE. Sequenced using an Illumina HiSeq 2500. The raw public reads went through TCRdb reprocessing: fastp at Q25, MiXCR clone calling, in-frame beta chains kept. Merged by CDR3 protein, the rows form single entries marked with the most common genes and DNA. Across this sample there are under 9,000 distinct CDR3 sequences, with 8.2% seen only once. Approximately 22% of the sample lies in the top ten. Sequenced input: blood, either unsorted or a sorted T cell fraction (not recorded which). All receptors derive from a male donor with ankylosing spondylitis or in good health (not recorded which).

In this sample, this clonotype turned up many times. This chain connects TRBV9 to TRBJ2-1; 10 bases fit TRBD2. The J segment lost 5 bases and the V segment lost 0 bases, leaving 11 bases of the junction unmatched. Germline V gene sequence: CDR1 SGDLS, CDR2 YYNGEE. This CDR3 region has 18 residues. CDR3 in amino acids: CASSVVGWTSGGDNEQFF. The CDR3 DNA reads as TGTGCCAGCAGCGTAGTAGGGTGGACTAGCGGAGGGGACAATGAGCAGTTCTTC.

This clonotype appeared many times. The J gene is TRBJ2-2, the V gene TRBV9; 8 nucleotides match TRBD1. The J segment lost 5 bases and the V segment lost 3 bases, leaving 3 bases of the junction unmatched. Germline CDR1 and CDR2: SGDLS and YYNGEE. This CDR3 region has 14 residues. The CDR3 coding sequence is TGTGCCAGCAGCGATGACAGGGGTACCGGGGAGCTGTTTTTT. Encoded protein: CASSDDRGTGELFF. Looking up the rest from reference TRBV9 and TRBJ2-2 gives the full variable domain: DSGVTQTPKHLITATGQRVTLRCSPRSGDLSVYWYQQSLDQGLQFLIQYYNGEERAKGNILERFSAQQFPDLHSELNLSSLELGDSALYFCASSDDRGTGELFFGEGSRLTVL.

This clonotype has only a few counts. The chain carries TRBV9 and TRBJ2-1; D may match TRBD1 or TRBD2 (6 bases each). The ends were cut back, 3 bases at V and 9 bases at J, with 13 bases in the middle. The CDR3 has 13 amino acids. Germline V gene sequence: CDR1 SGDLS, CDR2 YYNGEE. The CDR3 nucleotides read TGTGCCAGCAGCGAGGGGGGTGCGAGTGAGCAGTTCTTC. As protein: CASSEGGASEQFF.

J is TRBJ2-5 and V is TRBV9, with TRBD2 identical over 13 bases. Germline CDR1 and CDR2: SGDLS and YYNGEE. This CDR3 has 17 amino acids. The ends lost 3 bases at V and 0 bases at J; junction bases unmatched: 5. CDR3 sequence: CASSGTSGSTDQETQYF. CDR3 DNA sequence: TGTGCCAGCAGCGGGACTAGCGGGAGTACTGACCAAGAGACCCAGTACTTC.

This chain links TRBV9 with TRBJ2-3; D perhaps matches TRBD2 (7 bases). Germline V CDR1 and CDR2: SGDLS, YYNGEE. The V end was cut by 0 bases, the J end by 3 bases, with 14 bases between. This CDR3 contains 16 residues. The CDR3 sequence: CASSVEGGGPTDTQYF. The CDR3 DNA follows: TGTGCCAGCAGCGTAGAGGGGGGGGGGCCGACAGATACGCAGTATTTT.

This clonotype was counted once. V usage is TRBV9 and J usage is TRBJ2-1; D remains unclear. Per germline, CDR1 SGDLS and CDR2 YYNGEE. CDR3 length: 13 residues. V shed 5 bases and J shed 1 base, with 7 bases lying between them. CDR3 nucleotide sequence: TGTGCCAGCAGGGGAATGTCCTACAATGAGCAGTTCTTC. Protein product: CASRGMSYNEQFF.

In its sample, this clonotype was seen a few times. The DNA of the CDR3 is TGTGCCAGCAGGGGTCGAAACACTGAAGCTTTCTTT. As protein: CASRGRNTEAFF. The chain recombines TRBV9 with TRBJ1-1, with D unclear. Germline V gives CDR1 SGDLS, CDR2 YYNGEE. The CDR3 spans 12 residues. The ends were cut back, 5 bases at V and 2 bases at J, with 7 bases in the middle.

This chain joins TRBV9 and TRBJ2-1; 12 bases are shared with TRBD2. V dropped 0 bases and J dropped 6; count of bases not matched to a gene: 7. Germline CDR1 and CDR2: SGDLS and YYNGEE. This CDR3 has 17 residues. CDR3 loop: CASSVAMASGRANEQFF. In DNA, the CDR3 is TGTGCCAGCAGCGTAGCTATGGCTAGCGGGAGGGCCAATGAGCAGTTCTTC.

This clonotype came up once. The rearrangement links TRBV9 to TRBJ2-3; 8 nucleotides agree with TRBD2. The CDR3 extends over 16 amino acids. The J segment lost 5 bases and the V segment lost 0 bases, leaving 8 bases of the junction unmatched. CDR1 SGDLS and CDR2 YYNGEE come from the germline V gene. The CDR3 reads CASSVGVAGSGDTQYF. CDR3 bases: TGTGCCAGCAGCGTAGGAGTAGCGGGATCGGGAGATACGCAGTATTTT.

This clonotype was seen many times. The rearrangement links TRBV9 to TRBJ2-1; 8 positions match TRBD1. The CDR3 consists of 14 residues. Trimming removed 4 bases from V and 8 bases from J; junction bases left unmatched: 8. Germline V gene sequence: CDR1 SGDLS, CDR2 YYNGEE. CDR3 loop: CASSTYRGIDEQFF. The CDR3 nucleotides are TGTGCCAGCAGCACCTACAGGGGGATAGATGAGCAGTTCTTC.

V and J are TRBV9 and TRBJ2-3; 11 nucleotides agree with TRBD2. Germline V gene sequence: CDR1 SGDLS, CDR2 YYNGEE. The V gene end was trimmed by 0 bases and the J gene end by 3 bases; junction bases not matched to a gene: 6. The CDR3 length is 17 residues. The CDR3 here is CASSVEPGLAETDTQYF. The CDR3 DNA reads as TGTGCCAGCAGCGTAGAGCCGGGACTAGCGGAGACAGATACGCAGTATTTT.

By sample fraction, this clonotype is medium-sized. The V call is TRBV5-1, the J call TRBJ2-7; a possible D gene is TRBD1 (5 bases). Per the germline V gene, CDR1 is SGHRS and CDR2 is YFSETQ. V lost 8 bases and J 6 bases, leaving 18 bases between the germline ends. CDR3 length: 13 amino acids. The CDR3 is CASHVVQGCEQYV. The CDR3 region has the DNA TGCGCCAGTCACGTTGTGCAGGGCTGCGAGCAGTACGTC.

The table lists this clonotype with many counts. The rearrangement links TRBV9 to TRBJ1-2; 9 nucleotides line up with TRBD1. The CDR3 spans 15 residues. J was trimmed by 0 bases and V by 0 bases; bases with no gene match: 0. CDR1 is SGDLS and CDR2 is YYNGEE in the germline V gene. CDR3 in DNA: TGTGCCAGCAGCGTAGGGACAGGGGCTAACTATGGCTACACCTTC. Translated: CASSVGTGANYGYTF.

In this sample, this clonotype turned up many times. V usage is TRBV9 and J usage is TRBJ2-3; TRBD1 matches at 8 bases. The CDR3 extends over 15 amino acids. Germline lookup yields CDR1 SGDLS and CDR2 YYNGEE. After removal of 0 bases from V and 5 bases from J, the junction contained 5 bases not matched to a gene. The CDR3 DNA is TGTGCCAGCAGCGTAGGGCAGGGGGCCGTAGATACGCAGTATTTT. It yields the protein CASSVGQGAVDTQYF.

By sample fraction, this clonotype is medium-sized. The CDR3 loop reads CASSGTGSYNEQFF. CDR3 in DNA: TGTGCCAGCAGCGGGACAGGCTCCTACAATGAGCAGTTCTTC. The V gene is TRBV9, the J gene TRBJ2-1, with 7 bases that match TRBD1. The V segment lost 3 bases and the J segment 0 bases; nucleotides outside the gene matches: 0. Germline CDR1 SGDLS, CDR2 YYNGEE. This CDR3 region has 14 residues.

This clonotype was detected only a few times. This chain links TRBV28 with TRBJ2-3, with a possible D match to TRBD2 (7 bases). The CDR3 length is 16 residues. Trimming took 1 base from V and 5 from J, leaving 16 bases between them. Germline CDR1 MDHEN, CDR2 SYDVKM. CDR3: CASSLYGGGRKDTQYF. DNA of the CDR3: TGTGCCAGCAGTTTATATGGGGGGGGGCGAAAAGATACGCAGTATTTT.

This clonotype was detected ten times or more. The chain couples TRBV9 to TRBJ2-2; no reliable D call. The CDR3 is 16 amino acids. The V gene lost 0 bases and the J gene lost 0 bases, with 9 bases spanning the gap. Germline CDR1 SGDLS, CDR2 YYNGEE. CDR3 sequence: CASSVGSSANTGELFF. The DNA for the CDR3 is TGTGCCAGCAGCGTAGGGTCCAGCGCGAACACCGGGGAGCTGTTTTTT.

Within the sample, this clonotype is medium-sized (0.01 to 0.1%). The V gene is TRBV9, the J gene TRBJ2-1; the D call may be TRBD1 or TRBD2 (6 bases each). Per germline, CDR1 SGDLS and CDR2 YYNGEE. V was pared by 3 bases and J by 9 bases, with 13 bases between. The length of the CDR3 is 13 residues. The CDR3 DNA reads as TGTGCCAGCAGCGGGGGGGCCGAGGCTGAGCAGTTCTTC. Amino acids: CASSGGAEAEQFF.